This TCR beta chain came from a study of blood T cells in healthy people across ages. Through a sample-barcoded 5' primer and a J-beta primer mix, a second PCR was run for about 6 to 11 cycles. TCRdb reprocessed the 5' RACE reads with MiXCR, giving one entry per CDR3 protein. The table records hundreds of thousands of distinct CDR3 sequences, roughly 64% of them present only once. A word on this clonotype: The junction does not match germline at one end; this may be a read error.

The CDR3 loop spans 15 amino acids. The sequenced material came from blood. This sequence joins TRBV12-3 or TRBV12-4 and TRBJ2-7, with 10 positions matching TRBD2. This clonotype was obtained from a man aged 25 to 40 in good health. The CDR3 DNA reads TGTGCCAGCAGAGAATCTAGCGGGAGCTCCTACAAGCAGTACTTC. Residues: CASRESSGSSYKQYF.